This T cell receptor (beta chain) was recorded in a study of control samples from healthy donors and cancer patients. Germline V gives CDR1 SEHNR, CDR2 FQNEAQ (reference sequence). Deletions cut 3 bases from V and 2 bases from J, with 11 bases between. The CDR3 has 14 amino acids. Clones were read by immunoSEQ multiplex PCR, and TCRdb kept only the in-frame ones, dropping some. The sample records around 140,000 clones, 80% to 95% being singletons. The sequencing input was blood. The rearrangement joins TRBV7-9 to TRBJ2-7; D ambiguous. This clonotype was sampled from a man between 18 and 35 years old in good health. In DNA, the CDR3 is TGTGCCAGCAGCTTTGAGGTGTCGGCCTACGAGCAGTACTTC. The encoded protein is CASSFEVSAYEQYF.